This T cell receptor beta chain originates from a study of chemoradiotherapy in HPV16-positive cancers. About the research overall: A couple of HPV16-positive patients' cells yielded candidate HPV-specific clones and common motifs.

Repertoires were generated with immunoSEQ multiplex PCR, while TCRdb's copy carries only in-frame clones and drops some. This sample yields approximately 5,000 clones, of which roughly 80% are seen a single time; roughly 6.4% belongs to the top ten. Findings and caveats of the study: In HPV16-positive patients, HPV-responsive T-cell expansion tracked better recurrence-free survival. HPV-specific T cells were functionally defined from only a couple of HPV16-positive patients.

Per the germline V gene, CDR1 is KGHSH and CDR2 is LQKENI. V was clipped by 3 bases and J by 5 bases, with 14 bases between them. The CDR3 covers 14 residues. Repertoires were sampled repeatedly during chemoradiotherapy. This clone was detected a few times. Its specificity is unknown. This specimen was tumor tissue, taken from a patient who underwent chemoradiotherapy. This chain joins TRBV18 and TRBJ2-7; D is perhaps TRBD1 (6 bases). The clonotype originates from a human donor with HPV-associated anogenital cancer. CDR3 sequence: CASSPMIRGDEQYF. CDR3 sequence (DNA): TGTGCCAGCTCACCGATGATCAGGGGAGACGAGCAGTACTTC.